The TCR beta chain described here comes from a study of T-cell memory formation after mild COVID-19. The overall study: Clusters of TCRs were largely donor specific. General study results and limits: Shrinking CD4+ clones were chiefly CM and EM; CD8+ ones were chiefly EMRA. Clones that contracted from day 15 to 85 had balanced CD4/CD8; later expanders were CD4+ biased.

TCR alpha and TCR beta cDNA libraries carrying sample barcodes and UMIs came from 5'RACE with constant-segment primers. TCRdb itself ran the 5' RACE reads through MiXCR, one entry per CDR3 protein. The sample contains about 290,000 distinct CDR3 sequences, about a sixth of which appear only once. Trimming left V 4 bases short and J 2 bases short, with 10 bases between. This CDR3 is built from 14 residues. This clonotype was detected only a few times. What it binds is not known. The chain links TRBV12-3 or TRBV12-4 to TRBJ2-3; D remains unclear. Sequenced sample: PBMCs or a T cell subset sorted from them (not recorded which). The TCR sequence derives from a man aged 18 to 35 who had mild COVID-19 (a few samples of this study predate the infection). Cell type and time point are not known. The CDR3 DNA is TGTGCCAGCAGTTCGCTAGAGGCCACAGATACGCAGTATTTT. This sequence encodes CASSSLEATDTQYF.